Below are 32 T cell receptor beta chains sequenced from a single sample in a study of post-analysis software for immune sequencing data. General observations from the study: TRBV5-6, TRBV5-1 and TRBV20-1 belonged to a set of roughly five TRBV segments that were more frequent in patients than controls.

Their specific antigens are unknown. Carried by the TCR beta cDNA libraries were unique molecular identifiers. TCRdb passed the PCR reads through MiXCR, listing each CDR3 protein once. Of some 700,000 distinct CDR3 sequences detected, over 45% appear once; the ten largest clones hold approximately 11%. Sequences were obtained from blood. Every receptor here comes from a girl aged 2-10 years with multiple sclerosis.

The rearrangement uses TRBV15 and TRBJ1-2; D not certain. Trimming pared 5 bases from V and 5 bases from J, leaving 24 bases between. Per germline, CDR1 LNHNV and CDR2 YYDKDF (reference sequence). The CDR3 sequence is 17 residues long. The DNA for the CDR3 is TGTGCCACCAGCGCCCACCATTTGACCGAAGTACCATATGGCTACACCTTC. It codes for CATSAHHLTEVPYGYTF.

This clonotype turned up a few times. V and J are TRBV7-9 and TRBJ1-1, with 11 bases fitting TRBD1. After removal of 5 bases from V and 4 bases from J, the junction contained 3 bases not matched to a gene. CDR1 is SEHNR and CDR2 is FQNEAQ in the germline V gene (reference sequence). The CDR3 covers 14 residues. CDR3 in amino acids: CASSVGQGATEAFF. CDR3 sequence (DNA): TGTGCCAGCAGCGTTGGACAGGGGGCCACTGAAGCTTTCTTT. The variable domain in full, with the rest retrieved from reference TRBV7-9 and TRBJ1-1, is DTGVSQNPRHKITKRGQNVTFRCDPISEHNRLYWYRQTLGQGPEFLTYFQNEAQLEKSRLLSDRFSAERPKGSFSTLEIQRTEQGDSAMYLCASSVGQGATEAFFGQGTRLTVV.

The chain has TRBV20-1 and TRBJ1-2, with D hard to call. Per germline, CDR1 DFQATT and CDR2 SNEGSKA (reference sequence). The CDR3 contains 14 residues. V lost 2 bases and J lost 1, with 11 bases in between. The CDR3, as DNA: TGCAGTGCTAGATTGAGTTATCGTAACTATGGCTACACCTTC. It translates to CSARLSYRNYGYTF.

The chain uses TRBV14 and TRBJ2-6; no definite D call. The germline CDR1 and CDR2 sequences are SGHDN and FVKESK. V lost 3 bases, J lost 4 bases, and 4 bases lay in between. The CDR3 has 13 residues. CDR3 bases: TGTGCCAGCAGCCACATCGGGGCCAACGTCCTGACTTTC. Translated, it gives CASSHIGANVLTF.

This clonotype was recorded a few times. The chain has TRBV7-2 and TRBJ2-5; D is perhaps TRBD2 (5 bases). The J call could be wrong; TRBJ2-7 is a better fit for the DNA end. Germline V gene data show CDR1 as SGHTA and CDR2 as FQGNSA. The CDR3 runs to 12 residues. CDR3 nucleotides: TGTGCCAGCAGCGACTACAGATACGAGCAGTACTTC. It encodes CASSDYRYEQYF.

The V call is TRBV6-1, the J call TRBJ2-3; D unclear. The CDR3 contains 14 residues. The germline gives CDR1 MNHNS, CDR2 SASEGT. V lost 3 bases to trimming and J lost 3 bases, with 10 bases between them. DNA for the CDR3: TGTGCCAGCAGTGACTCACACAGAACAGATACGCAGTATTTT. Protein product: CASSDSHRTDTQYF.

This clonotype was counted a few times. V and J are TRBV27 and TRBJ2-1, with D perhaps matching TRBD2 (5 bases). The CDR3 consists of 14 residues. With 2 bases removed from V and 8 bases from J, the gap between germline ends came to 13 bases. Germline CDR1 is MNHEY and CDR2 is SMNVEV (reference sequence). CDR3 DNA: TGTGCCAGCAGTTTAGGCCTAGGGAGCCATGAGCAGTTCTTC. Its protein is CASSLGLGSHEQFF.

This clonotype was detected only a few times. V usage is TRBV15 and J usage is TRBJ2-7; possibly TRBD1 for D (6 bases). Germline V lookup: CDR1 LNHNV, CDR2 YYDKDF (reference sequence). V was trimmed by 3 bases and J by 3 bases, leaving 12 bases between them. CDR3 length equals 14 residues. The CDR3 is CATSRGAGYYEQYF. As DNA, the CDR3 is TGTGCCACCAGCAGGGGGGCAGGCTACTACGAGCAGTACTTC.

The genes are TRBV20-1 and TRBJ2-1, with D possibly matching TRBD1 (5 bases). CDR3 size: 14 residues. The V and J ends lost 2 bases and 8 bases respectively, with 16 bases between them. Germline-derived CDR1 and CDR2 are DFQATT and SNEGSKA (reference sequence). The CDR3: CSARRGGSVDEQFF. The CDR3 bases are TGCAGTGCTAGAAGGGGTGGGTCGGTCGATGAGCAGTTCTTC.

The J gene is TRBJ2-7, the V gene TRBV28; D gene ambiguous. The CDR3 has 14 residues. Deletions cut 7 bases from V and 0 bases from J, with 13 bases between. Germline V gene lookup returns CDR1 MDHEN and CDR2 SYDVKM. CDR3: CASKFGQSSYEQYF. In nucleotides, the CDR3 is TGTGCCAGCAAATTCGGCCAATCCTCCTACGAGCAGTACTTC.

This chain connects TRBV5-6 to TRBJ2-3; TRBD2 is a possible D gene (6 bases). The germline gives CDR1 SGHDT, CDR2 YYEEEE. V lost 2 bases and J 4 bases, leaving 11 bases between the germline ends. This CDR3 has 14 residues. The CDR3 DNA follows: TGTGCCAGCAGCTTTTCGGCGGGGTCAGATACGCAGTATTTT. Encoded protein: CASSFSAGSDTQYF.

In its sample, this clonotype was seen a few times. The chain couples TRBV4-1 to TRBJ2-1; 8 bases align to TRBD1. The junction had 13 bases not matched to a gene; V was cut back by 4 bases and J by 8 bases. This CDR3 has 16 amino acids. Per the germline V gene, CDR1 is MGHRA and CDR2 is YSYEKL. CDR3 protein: CASSPLPGQASDEQFF. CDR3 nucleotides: TGCGCCAGCAGCCCGCTGCCGGGACAGGCCTCTGATGAGCAGTTCTTC.

The CDR3 DNA reads TGTGCCAGCAGCTTAGGAACGGGGGGGCCCTTTCGAGAGACCCAGTACTTC. The encoded protein is CASSLGTGGPFRETQYF. The J gene is TRBJ2-5, the V gene TRBV7-6, with TRBD2 matching over 8 bases. With 1 base clipped from V and 4 bases from J, the junction kept 11 bases outside the gene matches. Germline CDR1 reads SGHVS; CDR2 reads FNYEAQ. The CDR3 is 17 residues long.

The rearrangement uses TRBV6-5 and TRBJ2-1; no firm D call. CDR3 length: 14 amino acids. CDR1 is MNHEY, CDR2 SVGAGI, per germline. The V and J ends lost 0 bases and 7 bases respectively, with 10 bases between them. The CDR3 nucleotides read TGTGCCAGCAGTTACTCGTGGGGTGAGAATGAGCAGTTCTTC. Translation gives CASSYSWGENEQFF.

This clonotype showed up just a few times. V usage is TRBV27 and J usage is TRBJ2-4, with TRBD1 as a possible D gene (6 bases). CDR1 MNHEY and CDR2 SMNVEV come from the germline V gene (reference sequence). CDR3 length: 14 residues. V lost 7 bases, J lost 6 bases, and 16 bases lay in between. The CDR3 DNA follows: TGTGCCAGCACCTCCGCAGGGGCAGGAAACATTCAGTACTTC. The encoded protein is CASTSAGAGNIQYF.

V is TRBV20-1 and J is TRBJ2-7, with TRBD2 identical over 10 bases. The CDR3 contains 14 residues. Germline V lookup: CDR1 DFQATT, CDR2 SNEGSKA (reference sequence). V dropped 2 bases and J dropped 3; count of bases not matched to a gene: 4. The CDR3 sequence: CSARMASGSYEQYF. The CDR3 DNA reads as TGCAGTGCTAGAATGGCTAGCGGGAGCTACGAGCAGTACTTC.

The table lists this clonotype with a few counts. CDR3 in amino acids: CASSVGDSGRTDTQYF. In DNA form, the CDR3 reads TGTGCCAGCAGCGTGGGGGATAGCGGTAGAACAGATACGCAGTATTTT. V and J are TRBV9 and TRBJ2-3, with D perhaps matching TRBD2 (6 bases). The CDR3 is 16 residues long. Germline CDR1 is SGDLS and CDR2 is YYNGEE. Between the trimmed V and J ends, which lost 2 bases and 3 bases, there was a span of 16 bases.

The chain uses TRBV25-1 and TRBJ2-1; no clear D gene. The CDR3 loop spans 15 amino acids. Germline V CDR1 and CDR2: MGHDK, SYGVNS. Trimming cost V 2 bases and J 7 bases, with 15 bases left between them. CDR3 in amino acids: CASSEHAASSNEQFF. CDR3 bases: TGTGCCAGCAGTGAACACGCGGCGAGTAGTAATGAGCAGTTCTTC.

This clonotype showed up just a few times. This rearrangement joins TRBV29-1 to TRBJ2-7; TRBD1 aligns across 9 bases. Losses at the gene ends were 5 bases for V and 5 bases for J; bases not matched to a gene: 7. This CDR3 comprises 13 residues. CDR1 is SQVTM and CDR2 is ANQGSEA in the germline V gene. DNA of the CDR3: TGCAGCGTTCTCAGGACAGGGGTGAACGAGCAGTACTTC. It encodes CSVLRTGVNEQYF.

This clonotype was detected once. CDR3 DNA: TGTGCCAGCAGCTTAGGGCGGTCGACTTTCTTT. It translates to CASSLGRSTFF. The chain employs TRBV7-9 and TRBJ1-1; no clear D. Between the trimmed V and J ends, which lost 1 base and 12 bases, there was a span of 9 bases. CDR1 is SEHNR, CDR2 FQNEAQ, per germline (reference sequence). This CDR3 spans 11 amino acids.

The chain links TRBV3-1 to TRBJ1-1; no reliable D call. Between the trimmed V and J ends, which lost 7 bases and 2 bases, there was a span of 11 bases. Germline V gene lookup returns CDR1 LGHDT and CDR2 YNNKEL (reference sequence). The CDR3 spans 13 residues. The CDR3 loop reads CASTAGLNTEAFF. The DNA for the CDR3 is TGTGCCAGCACAGCAGGCTTAAACACTGAAGCTTTCTTT.

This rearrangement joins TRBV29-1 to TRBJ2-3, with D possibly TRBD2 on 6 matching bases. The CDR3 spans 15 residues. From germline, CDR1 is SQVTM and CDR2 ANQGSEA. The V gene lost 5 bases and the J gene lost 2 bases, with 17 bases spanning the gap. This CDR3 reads CSVTKRRALTDTQYF. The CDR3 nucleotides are TGCAGCGTTACTAAGCGGAGGGCCCTCACAGATACGCAGTATTTT.

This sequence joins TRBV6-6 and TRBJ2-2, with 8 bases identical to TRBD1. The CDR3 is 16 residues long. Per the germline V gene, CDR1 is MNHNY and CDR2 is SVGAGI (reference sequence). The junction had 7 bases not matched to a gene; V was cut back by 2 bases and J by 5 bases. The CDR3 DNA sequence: TGTGCCAGCAGTTACCCCGGACAGGGAGAAACCGGGGAGCTGTTTTTT. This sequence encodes CASSYPGQGETGELFF.

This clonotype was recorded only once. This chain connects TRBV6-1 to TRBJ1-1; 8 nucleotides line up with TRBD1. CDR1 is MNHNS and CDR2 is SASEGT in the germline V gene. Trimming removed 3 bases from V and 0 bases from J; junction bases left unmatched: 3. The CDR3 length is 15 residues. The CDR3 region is CASSEYRGMNTEAFF. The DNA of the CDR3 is TGTGCCAGCAGTGAGTACAGGGGGATGAACACTGAAGCTTTCTTT.

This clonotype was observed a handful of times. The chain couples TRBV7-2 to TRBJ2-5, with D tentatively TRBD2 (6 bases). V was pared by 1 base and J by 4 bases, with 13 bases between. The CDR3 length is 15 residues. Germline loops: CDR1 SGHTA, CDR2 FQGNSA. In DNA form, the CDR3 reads TGTGCCAGCAGCTTAGGGCGGGATCCTCGAGAGACCCAGTACTTC. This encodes CASSLGRDPRETQYF.

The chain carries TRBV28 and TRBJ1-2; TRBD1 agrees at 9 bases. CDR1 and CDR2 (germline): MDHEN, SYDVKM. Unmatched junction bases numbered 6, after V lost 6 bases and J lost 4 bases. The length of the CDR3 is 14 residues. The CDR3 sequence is CASRSGQGSYGYTF. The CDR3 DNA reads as TGTGCCAGCAGGTCCGGACAGGGGAGCTATGGCTACACCTTC.

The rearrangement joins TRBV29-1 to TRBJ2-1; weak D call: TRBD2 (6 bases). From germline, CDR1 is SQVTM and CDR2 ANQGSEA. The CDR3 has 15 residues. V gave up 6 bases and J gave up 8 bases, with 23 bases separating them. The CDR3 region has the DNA TGCAGCGTAGCTGATGGCCCCGGGGGAGTGTATGAGCAGTTCTTC. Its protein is CSVADGPGGVYEQFF.

In nucleotides, the CDR3 is TGTGCCAGCAGTTTGAAAGGAGGGGCTGAAGCTTTCTTT. Amino acids: CASSLKGGAEAFF. The chain couples TRBV12-3 or TRBV12-4 to TRBJ1-1; D may be TRBD1 (5 bases). CDR3 length: 13 amino acids. Trimming shortened V by 3 bases and J by 6 bases, and 11 bases separated the two germline ends.

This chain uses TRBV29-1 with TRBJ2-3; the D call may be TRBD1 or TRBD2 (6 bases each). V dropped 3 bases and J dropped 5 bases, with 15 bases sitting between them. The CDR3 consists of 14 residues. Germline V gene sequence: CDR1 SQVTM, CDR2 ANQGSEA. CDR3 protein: CSVERRGDGDTQYF. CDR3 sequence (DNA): TGCAGCGTTGAGAGGAGGGGGGACGGAGATACGCAGTATTTT.

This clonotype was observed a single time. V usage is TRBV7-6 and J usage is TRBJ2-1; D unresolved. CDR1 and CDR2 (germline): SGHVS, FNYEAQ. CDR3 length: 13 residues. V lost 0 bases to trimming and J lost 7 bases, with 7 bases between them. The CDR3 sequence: CASSLAGWNEQFF. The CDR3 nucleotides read TGTGCCAGCAGCTTAGCAGGGTGGAATGAGCAGTTCTTC.

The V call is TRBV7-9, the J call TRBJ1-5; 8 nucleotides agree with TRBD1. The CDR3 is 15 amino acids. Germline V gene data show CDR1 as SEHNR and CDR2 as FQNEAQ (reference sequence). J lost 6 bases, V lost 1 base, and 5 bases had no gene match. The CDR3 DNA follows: TGTGCCAGCAGCTTAGGACAGGGGATGGGTCAGCCCCAGCATTTT. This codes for CASSLGQGMGQPQHF.

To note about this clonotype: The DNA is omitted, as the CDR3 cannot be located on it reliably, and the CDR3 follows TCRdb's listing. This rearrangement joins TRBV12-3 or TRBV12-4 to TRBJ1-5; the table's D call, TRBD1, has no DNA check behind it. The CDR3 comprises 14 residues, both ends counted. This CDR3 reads CASSSSTGHQPQHF.